Below are 21 T cell receptor beta chains sequenced from a single sample in a study of T cell responses to AZD1222 COVID-19 vaccine. Measured with immunoSEQ multiplex PCR; TCRdb has only the in-frame clones, and not every one. The sample carries about 210,000 clones, approximately 92% recorded once. Material: peripheral blood, obtained on day 0 of AZD1222 vaccination. The receptors were sampled from an adult in good health.

The chain is built from TRBV9 and TRBJ1-3; possible D gene TRBD1, 6 bases. Germline CDR1 and CDR2: SGDLS and YYNGEE. The length of the CDR3 is 18 residues. Trimming removed 0 bases at V and 2 bases at J, with 18 bases between. CDR3 nucleotides: TGTGCCAGCAGCGTAGGATCCGGGGGGCGCCTCACTGGAAACACCATATATTTT. Protein sequence: CASSVGSGGRLTGNTIYF.

The chain is built from TRBV6-4 and TRBJ1-1; the D gene is possibly TRBD1 (5 bases). CDR1 and CDR2 from the germline V gene are MRHNA and SNTAGT. Trimming removed 6 bases at V and 4 bases at J, with 12 bases between. The CDR3 is made up of 13 amino acids. The chain's CDR3 is CASRSDRGTEAFF. Here the CDR3 DNA reads TGTGCCAGCAGATCCGACAGAGGCACTGAAGCTTTCTTT.

The chain is built from TRBV18 and TRBJ2-5; a possible D gene is TRBD2 (6 bases). Looked up from germline, CDR1 is KGHSH and CDR2 is LQKENI. V was shortened by 6 bases and J by 3 bases, with 17 bases between the two germline ends. The CDR3 has 15 amino acids. CDR3 loop: CASSAGGVEKETQYF. The DNA of the CDR3 is TGTGCCAGCTCGGCCGGGGGTGTGGAAAAAGAGACCCAGTACTTC.

This clone occurred once. The chain uses TRBV4-3 and TRBJ1-2; D gene unclear. CDR1 LGHNA and CDR2 YSLEER come from the germline V gene. The CDR3 totals 12 residues. Trimming took off 4 bases at V and 6 bases at J, with 9 bases between the two ends. DNA of the CDR3: TGCGCCAGCAGCCGGACCGCGGATGGCTACACCTTC. It yields the protein CASSRTADGYTF.

V usage is TRBV9 and J usage is TRBJ2-3; D unclear. Germline V gene data show CDR1 as SGDLS and CDR2 as YYNGEE. The CDR3 loop spans 14 amino acids. Trimming stripped 0 bases from V and 0 bases from J, with 5 bases between. For the CDR3, the DNA is TGTGCCAGCAGCGTAGTGGCGAGCACAGATACGCAGTATTTT. Amino acids: CASSVVASTDTQYF.

The V and J genes are TRBV4-2 and TRBJ2-7; possibly TRBD1 for D (5 bases). This CDR3 has 16 amino acids. Trimming shortened V by 1 base and J by 5 bases, and 18 bases separated the two germline ends. The germline CDR1 and CDR2 sequences are LGHNA and YNFKEQ. The CDR3 here is CASSQGYAGRFDEQYF. The CDR3 DNA follows: TGTGCCAGCAGCCAAGGCTATGCAGGGCGATTTGACGAGCAGTACTTC.

To note about this clone: This CDR3 is missing its conserved last phenylalanine or tryptophan, likely due to a read error. The DNA is omitted, as the CDR3 cannot be located on it reliably, and the CDR3 follows TCRdb's listing. The chain has TRBV2 and TRBJ1-2; TRBD1 is taken as the D call from the table, unchecked against the DNA. 14 amino acids form the CDR3, both terminal residues included. Germline V lookup: CDR1 SNHLY, CDR2 FYNNEI. CDR3 loop: CASSEALLMVGVRT.

The chain links TRBV28 to TRBJ1-1; D not certain. V lost 10 bases, J lost 1 base, and 7 bases lay in between. Germline V gene sequence: CDR1 MDHEN, CDR2 SYDVKM. The CDR3 contains 11 residues. The CDR3 sequence is CATGRNTEAFF. The CDR3 DNA sequence: TGTGCCACCGGACGGAACACTGAAGCTTTCTTT.

This sequence joins TRBV4-1 and TRBJ2-2; TRBD2 is a possible D gene (5 bases). CDR3 length: 17 residues. CDR1 is MGHRA and CDR2 is YSYEKL in the germline V gene. V lost 2 bases to trimming and J lost 4 bases, with 17 bases between them. The CDR3 DNA sequence: TGCGCCAGCAGCCAAAAGGAGGCCATCCTAGGCACCGGGGAGCTGTTTTTT. Amino acid sequence: CASSQKEAILGTGELFF.

The V call is TRBV14, the J call TRBJ2-2, with 7 bases identical to TRBD1. Germline-derived CDR1 and CDR2 are SGHDN and FVKESK. J lost 1 base, V lost 4 bases, and 6 bases had no gene match. The CDR3 is 16 amino acids. The CDR3 spells CASSPRQGGNTGELFF. CDR3 coding DNA: TGTGCCAGCAGCCCCCGACAGGGCGGGAACACCGGGGAGCTGTTTTTT. Full variable domain (remainder filled in from reference TRBV14 and TRBJ2-2): EAGVTQFPSHSVIEKGQTVTLRCDPISGHDNLYWYRRVMGKEIKFLLHFVKESKQDESGMPNNRFLAERTGGTYSTLKVQPAELEDSGVYFCASSPRQGGNTGELFFGEGSRLTVL.

The chain employs TRBV2 and TRBJ2-2; 9 bases align to TRBD2. The V gene end was trimmed by 7 bases and the J gene end by 6 bases; junction bases not matched to a gene: 3. Germline assignment: CDR1 SNHLY and CDR2 FYNNEI. The CDR3 loop spans 13 amino acids. The CDR3 nucleotides read TGTGCCAGCATGGCGGGGGGGCCCGGGGAGCTGTTTTTT. Translated: CASMAGGPGELFF.

The chain links TRBV24-1 to TRBJ2-7, with D perhaps matching TRBD2 (6 bases). The CDR3 spans 13 residues. Germline CDR1 is KGHDR and CDR2 is SFDVKD. V lost 5 bases and J lost 6, with 13 bases in between. In DNA form, the CDR3 reads TGTGCCACCAGTGGGGGACCCGGGGGCGAGCAGTACTTC. It codes for CATSGGPGGEQYF.

The chain links TRBV5-1 to TRBJ2-3, with D possibly TRBD2 on 6 matching bases. V was trimmed by 3 bases and J by 5 bases, leaving 22 bases between them. The CDR3 length is 17 residues. Germline V gives CDR1 SGHRS, CDR2 YFSETQ. CDR3 protein: CASSSPGGGRVGDTQYF. The CDR3 DNA reads as TGCGCCAGCAGCTCCCCTGGGGGAGGTCGGGTGGGAGATACGCAGTATTTT.

The count of this clone is one. The gene calls are TRBV7-6 and TRBJ1-5, with 8 bases identical to TRBD1. V was clipped by 5 bases and J by 0 bases; unmatched bases: 3. The CDR3 runs 15 residues. Germline V gene sequence: CDR1 SGHVS, CDR2 FNYEAQ. This CDR3 is CASSPGQVSNQPQHF. The CDR3 DNA reads TGTGCCAGCAGCCCGGGACAGGTTAGCAATCAGCCCCAGCATTTT.

The V call is TRBV29-1, the J call TRBJ1-1; D may be TRBD1 (5 bases). Germline-derived CDR1 and CDR2 are SQVTM and ANQGSEA. V was shortened by 3 bases and J by 3 bases, with 14 bases between the two germline ends. The CDR3 length is 14 residues. CDR3: CSVDLRGRDTEAFF. In DNA form, the CDR3 reads TGCAGCGTTGATCTAAGGGGCAGGGACACTGAAGCTTTCTTT.

The V gene is TRBV19, the J gene TRBJ2-5; 8 bases align to TRBD1. Germline CDR1 LNHDA, CDR2 SQIVND (reference sequence). The trim removed 9 bases at V and 5 bases at J, leaving 8 bases unmatched. CDR3 length: 13 residues. CDR3 nucleotides: TGTGCCAGCACGGACAGGGCGTCGGAGACCCAGTACTTC. As protein: CASTDRASETQYF.

The chain recombines TRBV12-3 or TRBV12-4 with TRBJ1-1; no clear D gene. Trimming cost V 3 bases and J 3 bases, with 8 bases left between them. The CDR3 totals 13 residues. CDR3 loop: CASSFEEYTEAFF. The CDR3, as DNA: TGTGCCAGCAGTTTTGAGGAGTACACTGAAGCTTTCTTT.

The V call is TRBV7-6, the J call TRBJ2-7; D is ambiguous. The CDR3 contains 11 residues. Germline V gene data show CDR1 as SGHVS and CDR2 as FNYEAQ. The ends were cut back, 5 bases at V and 11 bases at J, with 13 bases in the middle. The CDR3 sequence is CASSPGDTKYF. The CDR3, as DNA: TGTGCCAGCAGCCCTGGAGACACCAAGTACTTC. Filled out from reference TRBV7-6 and TRBJ2-7, the complete variable domain reads GAGVSQSPRYKVTKRGQDVALRCDPISGHVSLYWYRQALGQGPEFLTYFNYEAQQDKSGLPNDRFSAERPEGSISTLTIQRTEQRDSAMYRCASSPGDTKYFGPGTRLTVT.

The chain is built from TRBV6-5 and TRBJ1-6, with unresolved D. V was pared by 7 bases and J by 8 bases, with 9 bases between. Germline V gene sequence: CDR1 MNHEY, CDR2 SVGAGI. This CDR3 contains 12 residues. The CDR3 region has the DNA TGTGCCAGCATATCGGACTATTCACCCCTCCACTTT. Encoded protein: CASISDYSPLHF.

CDR3 nucleotide sequence: TGTGCCAGCAGACTCAGGGGAGGCTCTGGAAACACCATATATTTT. Protein product: CASRLRGGSGNTIYF. The V call is TRBV2, the J call TRBJ1-3, with D tentatively TRBD1 (6 bases). This CDR3 has 15 residues. V dropped 6 bases and J dropped 0 bases, with 12 bases sitting between them. Looked up from germline, CDR1 is SNHLY and CDR2 is FYNNEI.

This sequence joins TRBV10-3 and TRBJ2-5, with TRBD2 matching over 10 bases. This CDR3 comprises 16 residues. The V gene's germline CDR1 is ENHRY and CDR2 SYGVKD. V lost 3 bases and J lost 5; bases outside the gene matches: 9. CDR3 nucleotides: TGTGCCATCAGTGAACTAGCGGGGAAGTTCAGGGAGACCCAGTACTTC. It specifies CAISELAGKFRETQYF.